This TCR beta chain is from a study of blood T cells in healthy people across ages. The CDR3 has 14 amino acids. V was clipped by 9 bases and J by 0 bases, with 14 bases between them. Per germline, CDR1 SNHLY and CDR2 FYNNEI. For the second PCR, which ran for about 6 to 11 cycles, a sample-barcoded 5' primer and a J-beta primer mix were used. One entry per CDR3 protein results from TCRdb running MiXCR on the 5' RACE reads. The sample holds roughly 800,000 distinct CDR3 sequences, roughly 50% seen once. The rearrangement uses TRBV2 and TRBJ1-1; possible D gene TRBD1, 6 bases. The clonotype was recovered from a man aged 30-40 years in good health. Input material: blood. The CDR3 bases are TGTGCCAGACAGGGTTGGGGCATGAACACTGAAGCTTTCTTT. It yields the protein CARQGWGMNTEAFF.